This entry features one TCR beta chain sequence. The antigen remains undetermined. The PCR made use of 60 Vbeta and 13 Jbeta primers. The assay was immunoSEQ multiplex PCR, and TCRdb's table has in-frame clones only and misses some. Among about 200,000 clones listed, 65% to 90% were seen once. CDR3 length: 14 residues. With 5 bases clipped from V and 2 bases from J, the junction kept 4 bases outside the gene matches. CDR1 and CDR2 (germline): MDHEN, SYDVKM. This sample was taken from a study of cytomegalovirus exposure and HLA in healthy donors. Broader study findings: Researchers catalogued about 150 TCR beta chains as cytomegalovirus-associated. Immune exposure data for these donors was limited to CMV serostatus. A likely sequencing artifact accounted for one observed cluster of highly shared sequence variants. Per published accounts, TCR beta sequences correctly predicted the HLA-A and HLA-B alleles of most subjects.

Sequencing was carried out using PBMCs. The chain employs TRBV28 and TRBJ1-2; 8 nucleotides line up with TRBD1. The clonotype was recovered from a woman aged 25 to 39 in good health and CMV-seronegative. The CDR3 loop reads CASSNRQGNYGYTF. The CDR3 coding sequence is TGTGCCAGCAGTAACAGACAGGGGAACTATGGCTACACCTTC.